Reported below is one T cell receptor (beta chain). This record comes from a study of blood T cell repertoires in COVID-19. Study-level background: COVID-19 samples from acute and convalescent phases originated in the United States, Italy and Spain. From T cells, B-cell-depleted T cells, or PBMCs came the material, which was cDNA or gDNA.

Authors' analysis steps: By means of reference gene primer amplification, nucleated cell counts were estimated. Method: immunoSEQ multiplex PCR; TCRdb's copy keeps in-frame clones and lacks some. V, J and clone size were drawn from that table, and D and trimming were deduced from the DNA. Of roughly 350,000 clones listed, approximately 87% are singletons. The CDR3 consists of 15 residues. V trimming: 5 bases; J trimming: 2 bases; junction bases outside the gene matches: 6. In germline, CDR1 is SGHVS, CDR2 FQNEAQ. J is TRBJ2-3 and V is TRBV7-8, with 8 bases matching TRBD1. This sequence was found in a woman aged 45-65 years with active or convalescent COVID-19. The specimen sequenced was peripheral blood. The chain's CDR3 is CASSHRGENTDTQYF. In nucleotides, the CDR3 is TGTGCCAGCAGCCACAGGGGGGAAAACACAGATACGCAGTATTTT. The complete variable domain, with remaining parts taken from reference TRBV7-8 and TRBJ2-3, reads GAGVSQSPRYKVAKRGQDVALRCDPISGHVSLFWYQQALGQGPEFLTYFQNEAQLDKSGLPSDRFFAERPEGSVSTLKIQRTQQEDSAVYLCASSHRGENTDTQYFGPGTRLTVL.